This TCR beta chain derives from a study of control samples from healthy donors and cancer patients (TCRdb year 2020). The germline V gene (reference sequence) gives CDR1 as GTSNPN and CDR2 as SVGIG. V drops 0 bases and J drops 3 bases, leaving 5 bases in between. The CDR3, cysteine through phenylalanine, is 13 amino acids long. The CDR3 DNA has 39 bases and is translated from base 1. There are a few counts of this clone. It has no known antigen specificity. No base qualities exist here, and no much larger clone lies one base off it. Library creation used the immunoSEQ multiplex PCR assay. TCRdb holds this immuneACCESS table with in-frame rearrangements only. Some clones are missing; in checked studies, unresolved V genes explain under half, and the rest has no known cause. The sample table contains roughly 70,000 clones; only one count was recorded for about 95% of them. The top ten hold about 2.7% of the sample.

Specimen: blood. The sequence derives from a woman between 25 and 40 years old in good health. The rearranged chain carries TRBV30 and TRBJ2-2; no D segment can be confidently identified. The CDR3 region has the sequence CAWSVQYTGELFF. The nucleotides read TGTGCCTGGAGTGTGCAATACACCGGGGAGCTGTTTTTT.